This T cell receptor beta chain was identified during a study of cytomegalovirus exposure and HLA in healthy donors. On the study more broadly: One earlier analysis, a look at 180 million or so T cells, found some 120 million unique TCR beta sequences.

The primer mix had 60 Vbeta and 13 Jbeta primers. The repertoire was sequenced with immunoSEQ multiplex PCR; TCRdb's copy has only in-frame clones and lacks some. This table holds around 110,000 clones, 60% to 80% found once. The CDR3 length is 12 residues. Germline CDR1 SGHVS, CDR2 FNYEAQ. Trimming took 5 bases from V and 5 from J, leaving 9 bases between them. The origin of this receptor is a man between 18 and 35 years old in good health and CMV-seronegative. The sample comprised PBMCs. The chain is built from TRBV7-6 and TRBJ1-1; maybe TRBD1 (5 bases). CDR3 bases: TGTGCCAGCAGCCCGGACACTACTGAAGCTTTCTTT. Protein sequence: CASSPDTTEAFF. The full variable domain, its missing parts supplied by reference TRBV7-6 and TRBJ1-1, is GAGVSQSPRYKVTKRGQDVALRCDPISGHVSLYWYRQALGQGPEFLTYFNYEAQQDKSGLPNDRFSAERPEGSISTLTIQRTEQRDSAMYRCASSPDTTEAFFGQGTRLTVV.